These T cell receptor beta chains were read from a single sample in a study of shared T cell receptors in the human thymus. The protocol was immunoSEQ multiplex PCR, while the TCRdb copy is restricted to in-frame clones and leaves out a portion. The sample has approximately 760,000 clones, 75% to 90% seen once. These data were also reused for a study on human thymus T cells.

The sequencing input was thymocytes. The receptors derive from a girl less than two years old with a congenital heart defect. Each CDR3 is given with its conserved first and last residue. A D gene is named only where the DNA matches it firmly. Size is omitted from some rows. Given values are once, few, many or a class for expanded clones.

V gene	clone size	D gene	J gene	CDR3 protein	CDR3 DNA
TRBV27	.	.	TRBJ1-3	CASSPEGPGNTIYF	TGTGCCAGCAGTCCCGAGGGTCCTGGAAACACCATATATTTT
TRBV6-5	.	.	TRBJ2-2	CASSYVSLGELFF	TGTGCCAGCAGTTACGTGTCTCTCGGGGAGCTGTTTTTT
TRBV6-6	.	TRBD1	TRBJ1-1	CASKYTTGENTEAFF	TGTGCCAGCAAATATACGACAGGGGAGAACACTGAAGCTTTCTTT
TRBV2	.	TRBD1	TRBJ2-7	CASSPGTGVYEQYF	TGTGCCAGCAGCCCCGGGACAGGGGTATACGAGCAGTACTTC
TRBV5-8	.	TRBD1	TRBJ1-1	CASSLAGQVLREDTEAFF	TGTGCCAGCAGCTTGGCGGGACAGGTTCTAAGGGAGGACACTGAAGCTTTCTTT
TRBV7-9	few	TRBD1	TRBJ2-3	CASSVGTGEGDTQYF	TGTGCCAGCAGCGTAGGGACAGGGGAAGGGGATACGCAGTATTTT
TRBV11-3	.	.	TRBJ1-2	CASSALGTGNYGYTF	TGTGCCAGCAGCGCCCTAGGCACAGGGAACTATGGCTACACCTTC
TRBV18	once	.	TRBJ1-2	CASSPLSGQPTDGYTF	TGTGCCAGCTCACCTCTCTCTGGACAGCCTACAGATGGCTACACCTTC
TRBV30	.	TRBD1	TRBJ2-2	CAWSTMGQSNTGELFF	TGTGCCTGGAGTACCATGGGACAGTCGAACACCGGGGAGCTGTTTTTT
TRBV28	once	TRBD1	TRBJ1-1	CAGQGMSDTEAFF	TGTGCCGGACAGGGGATGTCGGACACTGAAGCTTTCTTT
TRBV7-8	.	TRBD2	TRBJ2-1	CASSQKTSGGTNEQFF	TGTGCCAGCAGCCAAAAGACTAGCGGGGGGACTAATGAGCAGTTCTTC
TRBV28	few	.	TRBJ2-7	CASSFYRESRPYEQYF	TGTGCCAGCAGTTTTTACAGGGAAAGTCGACCCTACGAGCAGTACTTC
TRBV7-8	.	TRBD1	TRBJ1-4	CASSIRTGRNEKLFF	TGTGCCAGCAGCATCAGGACAGGGCGGAATGAAAAACTGTTTTTT
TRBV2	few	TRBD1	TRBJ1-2	CASSGTASYGYTF	TGTGCCAGCAGCGGGACAGCTAGCTATGGCTACACCTTC
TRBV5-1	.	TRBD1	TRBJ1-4	CASSPETGGGVTNEKLFF	TGCGCCAGCAGCCCAGAGACAGGGGGAGGTGTGACTAATGAAAAACTGTTTTTT
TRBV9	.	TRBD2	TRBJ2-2	CASSVRAGNYANTGELFF	TGTGCCAGCAGCGTAAGAGCGGGGAACTACGCGAACACCGGGGAGCTGTTTTTT
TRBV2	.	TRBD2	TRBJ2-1	CATPPETSGGLYNEQFF	TGTGCCACACCGCCCGAGACTAGCGGGGGCCTCTACAATGAGCAGTTCTTC
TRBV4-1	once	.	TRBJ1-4	CASSQFKIWGGEKLFF	TGCGCCAGCAGCCAGTTCAAAATCTGGGGGGGCGAAAAACTGTTTTTT
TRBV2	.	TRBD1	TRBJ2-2	CASSESGTGTTGELFF	TGTGCCAGCAGTGAATCGGGGACAGGGACCACCGGGGAGCTGTTTTTT
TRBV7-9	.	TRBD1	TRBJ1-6	CASRKTPDRADSYNSPLHF	TGTGCCAGCAGAAAGACCCCGGACAGGGCCGATTCCTATAATTCACCCCTCCACTTT
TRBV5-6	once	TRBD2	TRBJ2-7	CASCGGDFGGSYEQYF	TGTGCCAGCTGCGGGGGGGACTTTGGGGGCTCCTACGAGCAGTACTTC
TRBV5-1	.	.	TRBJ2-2	CASSSPPPGNYTGELFF	TGCGCCAGCAGTTCCCCCCCTCCAGGGAACTACACCGGGGAGCTGTTTTTT
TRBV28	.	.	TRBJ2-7	CASLSPRRGGYEQYF	TGTGCCAGCCTTTCTCCAAGGAGGGGGGGCTACGAGCAGTACTTC
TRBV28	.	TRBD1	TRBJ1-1	CASRTRQGLNTEAFF	TGTGCCAGCAGAACTAGACAGGGTCTAAACACTGAAGCTTTCTTT
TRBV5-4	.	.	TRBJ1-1	CASSPVKGELQAFF	TGTGCCAGCAGCCCCGTGAAAGGAGAACTCCAAGCTTTCTTT
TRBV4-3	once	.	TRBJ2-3	CASSQEGLAGTDTQYF	TGCGCCAGCAGCCAAGAAGGGCTAGCCGGCACAGATACGCAGTATTTT